This entry lists 30 T cell receptor beta chains sequenced from one sample in a study of T-cell memory formation after mild COVID-19. TCRdb reanalysed the 5' RACE reads using MiXCR and keeps one entry per CDR3 protein. The sample includes some 330,000 distinct CDR3 sequences, roughly 21% of them seen just once. Sequencing was performed on PBMCs or a T cell subset sorted from them (not recorded which). The receptors were gathered from an adult woman who had mild COVID-19 (a few samples of this study predate the infection). Cell type and time point are not known.

This chain connects TRBV12-3 or TRBV12-4 to TRBJ2-2; no reliable D call. This CDR3 region has 13 residues. Trimming left V 7 bases short and J 6 bases short, with 12 bases between. The CDR3 reads CASKKLGAGELFF. For the CDR3, the DNA is TGTGCCAGCAAAAAGCTGGGCGCCGGGGAGCTGTTTTTT.

Only a few counts were recorded for this clonotype. The chain has TRBV6-2 or TRBV6-3 and TRBJ2-5; D gene ambiguous. Germline loops: CDR1 MNHEY, CDR2 SVGEGT. The V end was cut by 2 bases, the J end by 6 bases, with 16 bases between. The CDR3 totals 15 residues. CDR3 loop: CASSYEGLGWKTQYF. The CDR3 DNA reads TGTGCCAGCAGTTACGAAGGATTGGGATGGAAGACCCAGTACTTC.

The rearrangement links TRBV18 to TRBJ2-7; 9 positions match TRBD2. The CDR3 sequence is 14 residues long. Unmatched junction bases numbered 5, after V lost 6 bases and J lost 2 bases. The V gene's germline CDR1 is KGHSH and CDR2 LQKENI. Here the CDR3 DNA reads TGTGCCAGCTCGCGGGGGGGGGACCCCTACGAGCAGTACTTC. Its protein product is CASSRGGDPYEQYF.

The V and J genes are TRBV12-3 or TRBV12-4 and TRBJ1-1, with 9 bases that match TRBD1. The CDR3 length is 15 residues. V shed 5 bases, J shed 5 bases, and the junction held 9 bases outside the gene matches. CDR3 sequence reads: CASSRKQGARTEAFF. The CDR3 DNA reads TGTGCCAGCAGTCGGAAACAGGGGGCGAGGACTGAAGCTTTCTTT.

This clonotype showed up just a few times. The V gene is TRBV7-2, the J gene TRBJ2-7; D is possibly TRBD2 (6 bases). CDR3 length equals 16 residues. V was cut by 1 base and J by 3 bases, with 16 bases left in between. Germline V gene data show CDR1 as SGHTA and CDR2 as FQGNSA. CDR3 sequence (DNA): TGTGCCAGCAGCTTAGATTACGGGAGTACTGACTACGAGCAGTACTTC. Translating it yields CASSLDYGSTDYEQYF.

The V gene is TRBV6-5, the J gene TRBJ2-7, with TRBD2 matching 12 bases. The V gene end was trimmed by 0 bases and the J gene end by 5 bases; junction bases not matched to a gene: 8. There are 17 residues in the CDR3. Germline values: CDR1 MNHEY, CDR2 SVGAGI. CDR3 nucleotides: TGTGCCAGCAGTTACTCTGGACTAGCGGGATCGAAGGACGAGCAGTACTTC. Its translation: CASSYSGLAGSKDEQYF.

V and J are TRBV15 and TRBJ2-7; 7 positions agree with TRBD1. CDR3 length equals 16 residues. The ends lost 1 base at V and 3 bases at J; junction bases unmatched: 9. Germline V gene data show CDR1 as LNHNV and CDR2 as YYDKDF (reference sequence). CDR3 amino acids: CATSRGRSTGSYEQYF. CDR3 DNA: TGTGCCACCAGCAGAGGGAGGTCGACAGGGAGCTACGAGCAGTACTTC.

This chain joins TRBV24-1 and TRBJ2-4; 7 positions match TRBD1. This CDR3 is built from 11 residues. Looked up from germline, CDR1 is KGHDR and CDR2 is SFDVKD. J lost 14 bases, V lost 8 bases, and 8 bases had no gene match. The CDR3 loop is CATNRRTGKYF. The DNA of the CDR3 is TGTGCCACCAACCGACGGACAGGCAAGTACTTC.

The DNA of the CDR3 is TGCAGCGTCGGACAGGGGGGCGTCTATGGCTACACCTTC. This codes for CSVGQGGVYGYTF. V is TRBV29-1 and J is TRBJ1-2, with TRBD1 matching over 10 bases. Germline CDR1 reads SQVTM; CDR2 reads ANQGSEA. The V segment lost 6 bases and the J segment 4 bases; nucleotides outside the gene matches: 5. CDR3 length: 13 residues.

This clonotype has more than one count but fewer than ten. The chain recombines TRBV5-4 with TRBJ1-2, with TRBD1 matching over 12 bases. Looked up from germline, CDR1 is SGHNT and CDR2 is YYREEE (reference sequence). The ends lost 0 bases at V and 8 bases at J; junction bases unmatched: 8. This CDR3 spans 16 amino acids. The CDR3: CASSLAGDRGRHGYTF. The CDR3 bases are TGTGCCAGCAGCTTGGCTGGGGACAGGGGGCGACACGGCTACACCTTC.

This clonotype was seen only a few times. The rearrangement uses TRBV6-2 or TRBV6-3 and TRBJ2-7; 7 bases are shared with TRBD2. CDR1 is MNHEY and CDR2 is SVGEGT in the germline V gene. V shed 5 bases, J shed 1 base, and the junction held 8 bases outside the gene matches. This CDR3 spans 15 amino acids. CDR3 sequence (DNA): TGTGCCAGCAGTCCTTCTAGCGGAGAGTCCTACGAGCAGTACTTC. Its translation: CASSPSSGESYEQYF.

V gene TRBV20-1 combines with J gene TRBJ2-2; no firm D call. Trimming took off 0 bases at V and 0 bases at J, with 8 bases between the two ends. In germline, CDR1 is DFQATT, CDR2 SNEGSKA (reference sequence). The CDR3 has 15 residues. This CDR3 is CSARESLSNTGELFF. The CDR3 bases are TGCAGTGCTAGAGAGTCCCTGTCGAACACCGGGGAGCTGTTTTTT.

The genes are TRBV7-9 and TRBJ1-2; D uncertain. CDR1 is SEHNR and CDR2 is FQNEAQ in the germline V gene (reference sequence). V lost 2 bases to trimming and J lost 7 bases, with 8 bases between them. The CDR3 contains 12 residues. DNA of the CDR3: TGTGCCAGCAGCTTAAGTCTCCTTGGCTACACCTTC. It encodes CASSLSLLGYTF.

In this sample, this clonotype turned up a few times. J is TRBJ2-2 and V is TRBV9; D is undetermined. CDR3 length: 15 amino acids. V lost 0 bases and J lost 5, with 11 bases in between. Germline-derived CDR1 and CDR2 are SGDLS and YYNGEE. The CDR3 coding sequence is TGTGCCAGCAGCGTAGGGCTCCTGCCGACCGGGGAGCTGTTTTTT. As protein: CASSVGLLPTGELFF.

This clonotype was seen a single time. V and J are TRBV4-1 and TRBJ2-7; 8 positions agree with TRBD2. CDR3 length: 13 residues. The V gene end was trimmed by 6 bases and the J gene end by 4 bases; junction bases not matched to a gene: 5. Per the germline V gene, CDR1 is MGHRA and CDR2 is YSYEKL. CDR3 loop: CASSITSGYEQYF. CDR3 in DNA: TGCGCCAGCAGTATCACTAGCGGATACGAGCAGTACTTC.

This clonotype was seen more than once but under ten times. This rearrangement joins TRBV5-1 to TRBJ1-1; a weak D match, TRBD1 (5 bases). Per the germline V gene, CDR1 is SGHRS and CDR2 is YFSETQ. The CDR3 contains 16 residues. Between the trimmed V and J ends, which lost 1 base and 1 base, there was a span of 14 bases. In DNA, the CDR3 is TGCGCCAGCAGCTTGCGCACTACCAGGGCGAACACTGAAGCTTTCTTT. Translation: CASSLRTTRANTEAFF.

The gene calls are TRBV7-3 and TRBJ2-3, with no clear D. The CDR3 consists of 15 residues. In germline, CDR1 is SGHTA, CDR2 FQGTGA. Between the trimmed V and J ends, which lost 2 bases and 2 bases, there was a span of 11 bases. The CDR3 sequence: CASSLVGPLTDTQYF. CDR3 bases: TGTGCCAGCAGCTTAGTTGGTCCCCTCACAGATACGCAGTATTTT. The whole variable domain, remainder taken from reference TRBV7-3 and TRBJ2-3, is GAGVSQTPSNKVTEKGKYVELRCDPISGHTALYWYRQSLGQGPEFLIYFQGTGAADDSGLPNDRFFAVRPEGSVSTLKIQRTERGDSAVYLCASSLVGPLTDTQYFGPGTRLTVL.

This clonotype was observed a handful of times. V and J are TRBV20-1 and TRBJ1-1; TRBD1 aligns across 7 bases. Germline V gene data show CDR1 as DFQATT and CDR2 as SNEGSKA (reference sequence). The CDR3 contains 13 residues. V dropped 5 bases and J dropped 10; count of bases not matched to a gene: 13. The CDR3 coding sequence is TGCAGTGCTCCCCGACAGGGAGTATTGGGAGCTTTCTTT. Encoded protein: CSAPRQGVLGAFF.

CDR3 sequence reads: CASSLISLDAGPRGEPQHF. CDR3 in DNA: TGTGCCAGCAGCTTAATTTCTCTTGACGCGGGACCCCGGGGGGAGCCCCAGCATTTT. The chain couples TRBV7-3 to TRBJ1-5; D possibly corresponds to TRBD1 (5 bases). Trimming removed 1 base at V and 8 bases at J, with 27 bases between. Germline lookup yields CDR1 SGHTA and CDR2 FQGTGA. The CDR3 contains 19 residues.

V is TRBV5-1 and J is TRBJ1-6, with D uncertain. The CDR3 covers 14 residues. Germline-derived CDR1 and CDR2 are SGHRS and YFSETQ. V was trimmed by 2 bases and J by 5 bases, leaving 8 bases between them. The CDR3 nucleotides are TGCGCCAGCAGCTTTATGTTGGATAATTCACCCCTCCACTTT. It codes for CASSFMLDNSPLHF.

This clonotype was found a few times. This chain joins TRBV7-9 and TRBJ2-2; no definite D call. V dropped 5 bases and J dropped 6 bases, with 13 bases sitting between them. Germline CDR1 and CDR2: SEHNR and FQNEAQ (reference sequence). The CDR3 consists of 14 residues. The CDR3, as DNA: TGTGCCAGCAGCGGGGTGAAGCTTTCCGGGGAGCTGTTTTTT. Protein product: CASSGVKLSGELFF.

The CDR3 DNA reads as TGCGCCAGCAGCCCCCTAGGGGGGAAAGAGACCCAGTACTTC. Its translation is CASSPLGGKETQYF. The V and J genes are TRBV5-1 and TRBJ2-5, with D perhaps TRBD1 or TRBD2 (6 bases each). CDR1 is SGHRS, CDR2 YFSETQ, per germline. Trimming stripped 4 bases from V and 3 bases from J, with 13 bases between. The CDR3 is made up of 14 amino acids.

The V call is TRBV6-5, the J call TRBJ1-6; weak D call: TRBD1 (6 bases). Germline V gene lookup returns CDR1 MNHEY and CDR2 SVGAGI. CDR3 length equals 15 residues. V lost 6 bases, J lost 7 bases, and 16 bases lay in between. The DNA of the CDR3 is TGTGCCAGCAGCGAACAGGGTCCAGGGAATTCACCCCTCCACTTT. Amino acid sequence: CASSEQGPGNSPLHF.

This rearrangement joins TRBV15 to TRBJ2-7, with 7 bases fitting TRBD2. The J segment lost 3 bases and the V segment lost 5 bases, leaving 10 bases of the junction unmatched. The CDR3 loop spans 15 amino acids. From germline, CDR1 is LNHNV and CDR2 YYDKDF (reference sequence). The CDR3: CATSRGEVLYYEQYF. The CDR3 DNA sequence: TGTGCCACCAGCCGGGGGGAGGTCCTGTACTACGAGCAGTACTTC.

The chain joins TRBV7-2 to TRBJ2-1; no clear D. CDR3 length: 13 amino acids. V dropped 5 bases and J dropped 3 bases, with 8 bases sitting between them. Germline assignment: CDR1 SGHTA and CDR2 FQGNSA. CDR3 loop: CASSPRFYNEQFF. The CDR3 bases are TGTGCCAGCAGCCCGCGTTTCTACAATGAGCAGTTCTTC.

The chain joins TRBV7-8 to TRBJ2-1, with 13 bases matching TRBD2. Germline assignment: CDR1 SGHVS and CDR2 FQNEAQ. The CDR3 consists of 16 residues. Germline trimming cut 5 bases from V and 9 bases from J; bases unmatched to any gene: 10. The DNA of the CDR3 is TGTGCCAGCAGCGACCCTAGACTAGCGGGGGGAGGTGAGCAGTTCTTC. It encodes CASSDPRLAGGGEQFF.

This clonotype appeared a few times. V is TRBV6-5 and J is TRBJ2-1; 7 nucleotides match TRBD1. The germline gives CDR1 MNHEY, CDR2 SVGAGI. CDR3 length: 14 residues. V trimming: 4 bases; J trimming: 3 bases; junction bases outside the gene matches: 3. CDR3: CASSSRDSYNEQFF. For the CDR3, the DNA is TGTGCCAGCAGTTCCCGGGACAGCTACAATGAGCAGTTCTTC.

This clonotype was observed at least ten times. This chain connects TRBV6-2 or TRBV6-3 to TRBJ2-5; TRBD1 matches at 9 bases. Germline V gene lookup returns CDR1 MNHEY and CDR2 SVGEGT. The CDR3 consists of 14 residues. With 6 bases clipped from V and 4 bases from J, the junction kept 6 bases outside the gene matches. The CDR3 here is CASSLGTGRETQYF. DNA of the CDR3: TGTGCCAGCAGCCTCGGGACAGGGAGAGAGACCCAGTACTTC.

This clonotype turned up a few times. The V gene is TRBV29-1, the J gene TRBJ1-1; D gene uncertain. Germline V lookup: CDR1 SQVTM, CDR2 ANQGSEA. V shed 5 bases and J shed 1 base, with 5 bases lying between them. The CDR3 sequence is 11 residues long. CDR3 sequence reads: CSVKGNTEAFF. The CDR3 region has the DNA TGCAGCGTTAAGGGGAACACTGAAGCTTTCTTT. The full variable domain, rest sourced from reference TRBV29-1 and TRBJ1-1, is SAVISQKPSRDICQRGTSLTIQCQVDSQVTMMFWYRQQPGQSLTLIATANQGSEATYESGFVIDKFPISRPNLTFSTLTVSNMSPEDSSIYLCSVKGNTEAFFGQGTRLTVV.

The chain couples TRBV9 to TRBJ1-4; D is undetermined. The CDR3 covers 16 residues. Germline V CDR1 and CDR2: SGDLS, YYNGEE. Trimming stripped 4 bases from V and 5 bases from J, with 18 bases between. The CDR3 loop reads CASSQGGRYPNEKLFF. CDR3 nucleotides: TGTGCCAGCAGCCAAGGAGGGAGGTACCCCAATGAAAAACTGTTTTTT.